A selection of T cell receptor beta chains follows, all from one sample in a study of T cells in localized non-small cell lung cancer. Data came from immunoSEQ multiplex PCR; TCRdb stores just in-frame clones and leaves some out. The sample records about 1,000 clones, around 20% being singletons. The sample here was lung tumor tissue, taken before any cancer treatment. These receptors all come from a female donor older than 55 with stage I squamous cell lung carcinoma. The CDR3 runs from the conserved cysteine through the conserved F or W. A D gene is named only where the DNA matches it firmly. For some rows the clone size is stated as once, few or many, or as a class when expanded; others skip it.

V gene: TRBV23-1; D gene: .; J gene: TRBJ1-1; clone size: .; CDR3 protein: CASSSEMNTEAFF; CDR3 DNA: TGCGCCAGCAGCTCCGAGATGAACACTGAAGCTTTCTTT
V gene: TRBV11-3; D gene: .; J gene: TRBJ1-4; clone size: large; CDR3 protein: CASSFSRGLGANEKLFF; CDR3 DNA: TGTGCCAGCAGCTTCTCCCGGGGTCTCGGAGCTAATGAAAAACTGTTTTTT
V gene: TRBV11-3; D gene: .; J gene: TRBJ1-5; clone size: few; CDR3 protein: CASSLLAAGGFSNQPQHF; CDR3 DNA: TGTGCCAGCAGCTTGCTTGCGGCCGGAGGTTTTAGCAATCAGCCCCAGCATTTT
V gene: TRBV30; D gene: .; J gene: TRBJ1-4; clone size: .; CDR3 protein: CAWRQGTNEKLFF; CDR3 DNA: TGTGCCTGGAGACAGGGAACTAATGAAAAACTGTTTTTT
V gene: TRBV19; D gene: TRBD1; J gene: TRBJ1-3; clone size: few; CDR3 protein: CASSDRGPGNTIYF; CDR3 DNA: TGTGCCAGCTCTGACAGGGGGCCTGGAAACACCATATATTTT
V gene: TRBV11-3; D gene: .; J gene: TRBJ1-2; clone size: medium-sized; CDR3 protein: CASSRDGTVSYGYTF; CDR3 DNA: TGTGCCAGCAGCCGAGACGGCACAGTAAGCTATGGCTACACCTTC
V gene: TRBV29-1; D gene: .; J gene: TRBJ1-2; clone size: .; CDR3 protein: CSVEDPGDGYTF; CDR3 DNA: TGCAGCGTTGAAGATCCCGGGGATGGCTACACCTTC
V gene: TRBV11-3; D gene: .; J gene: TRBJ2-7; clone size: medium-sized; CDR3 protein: CASSLVSGSYEQYF; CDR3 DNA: TGTGCCAGCAGCTTAGTGTCGGGCTCCTACGAGCAGTACTTC
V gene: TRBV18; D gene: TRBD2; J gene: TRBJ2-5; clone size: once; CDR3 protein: CASSPSMREGQETQYF; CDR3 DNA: TGTGCCAGCTCACCATCTATGAGGGAGGGACAAGAGACCCAGTACTTC
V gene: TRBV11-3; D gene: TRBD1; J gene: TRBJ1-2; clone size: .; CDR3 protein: CASSTTGTGNYGYTF; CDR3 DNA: TGTGCCAGCAGCACTACCGGGACAGGGAACTATGGCTACACCTTC
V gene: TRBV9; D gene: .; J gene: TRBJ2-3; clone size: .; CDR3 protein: CASRRGQGDTQYF; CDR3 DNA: TGTGCCAGCAGGCGGGGGCAGGGAGATACGCAGTATTTT
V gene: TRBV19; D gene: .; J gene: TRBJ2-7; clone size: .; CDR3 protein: CASSMVAEFYEQYF; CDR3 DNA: TGTGCCAGTAGTATGGTAGCGGAGTTTTACGAGCAGTACTTC
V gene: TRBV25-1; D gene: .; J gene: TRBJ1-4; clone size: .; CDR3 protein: CASSEYGGAQEKLFF; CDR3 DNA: TGTGCCAGCAGTGAATATGGGGGGGCACAGGAAAAACTGTTTTTT
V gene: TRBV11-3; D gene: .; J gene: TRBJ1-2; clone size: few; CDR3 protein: CASSLVRGTDYGYTF; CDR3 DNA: TGTGCCAGCAGCTTGGTGAGGGGGACGGACTATGGCTACACCTTC
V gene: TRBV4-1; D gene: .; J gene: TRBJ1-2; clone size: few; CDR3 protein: CASSQGYRDGYTF; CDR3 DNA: TGCGCCAGCAGCCAAGGGTACAGGGACGGCTACACCTTC
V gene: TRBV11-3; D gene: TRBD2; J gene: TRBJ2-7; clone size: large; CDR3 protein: CASSGASGGIGEQYF; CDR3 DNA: TGTGCCAGCAGCGGGGCTAGCGGGGGGATCGGGGAGCAGTACTTC
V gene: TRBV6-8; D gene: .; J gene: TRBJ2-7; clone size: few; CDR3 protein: CASSYQLWGSDEQYF; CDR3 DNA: TGTGCCAGCAGTTACCAGCTGTGGGGATCTGACGAGCAGTACTTC
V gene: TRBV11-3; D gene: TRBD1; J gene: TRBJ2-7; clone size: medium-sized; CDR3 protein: CASSSDRGSYEQYF; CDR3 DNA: TGTGCCAGCAGCTCGGACAGGGGCTCCTACGAGCAGTACTTC
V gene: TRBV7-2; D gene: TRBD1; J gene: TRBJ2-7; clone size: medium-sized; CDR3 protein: CASSWTGAGEQYF; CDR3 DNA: TGTGCCAGCAGCTGGACAGGGGCGGGAGAGCAGTACTTC
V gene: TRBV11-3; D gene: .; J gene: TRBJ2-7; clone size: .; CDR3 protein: CASSPRGSSYEQYF; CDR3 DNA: TGTGCCAGCAGCCCCCGGGGGAGCTCCTACGAGCAGTACTTC
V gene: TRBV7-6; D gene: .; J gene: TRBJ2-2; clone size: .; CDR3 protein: CASSLGSATGELFF; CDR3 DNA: TGTGCCAGCAGCCTAGGATCCGCCACCGGGGAGCTGTTTTTT
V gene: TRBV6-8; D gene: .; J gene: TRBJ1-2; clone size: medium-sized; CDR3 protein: CASSLTVNYGYTF; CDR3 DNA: TGTGCCAGCAGCCTGACAGTTAACTATGGCTACACCTTC
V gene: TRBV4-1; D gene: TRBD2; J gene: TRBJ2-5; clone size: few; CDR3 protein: CASSQGGRLALETQYF; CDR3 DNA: TGCGCCAGCAGCCAAGGAGGGAGACTAGCGTTGGAGACCCAGTACTTC
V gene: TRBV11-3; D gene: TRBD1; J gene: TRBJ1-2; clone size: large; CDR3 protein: CASSLGQGWYYGYTF; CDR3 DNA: TGTGCCAGCAGCCTAGGACAGGGGTGGTACTATGGCTACACCTTC
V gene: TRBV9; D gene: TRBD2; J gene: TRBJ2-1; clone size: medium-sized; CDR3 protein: CASSARMLAGGHNEQFF; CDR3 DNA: TGTGCCAGCAGCGCACGAATGCTAGCGGGAGGGCACAATGAGCAGTTCTTC
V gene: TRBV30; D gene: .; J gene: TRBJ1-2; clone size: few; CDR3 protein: CAWTVGGAGYGYTF; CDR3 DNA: TGTGCCTGGACGGTTGGGGGGGCTGGGTATGGCTACACCTTC
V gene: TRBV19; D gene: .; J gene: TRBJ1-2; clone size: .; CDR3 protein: CASLPPDRPLYGYTF; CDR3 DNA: TGTGCCAGTCTTCCCCCCGACAGGCCGCTCTATGGCTACACCTTC
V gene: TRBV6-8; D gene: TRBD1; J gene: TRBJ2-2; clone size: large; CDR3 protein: CATEDRADTGELFF; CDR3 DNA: TGTGCCACTGAGGACAGGGCCGACACCGGGGAGCTGTTTTTT
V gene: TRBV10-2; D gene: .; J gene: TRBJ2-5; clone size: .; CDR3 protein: CASPARSLGETQYF; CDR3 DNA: TGCGCCAGCCCCGCGCGCAGCTTGGGGGAGACCCAGTACTTC
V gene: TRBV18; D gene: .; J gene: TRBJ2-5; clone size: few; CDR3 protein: CASSPLFGQETQYF; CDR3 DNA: TGTGCCAGCTCACCACTTTTCGGGCAAGAGACCCAGTACTTC
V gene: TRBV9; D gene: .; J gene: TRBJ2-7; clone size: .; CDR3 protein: CASREGSSGSYEQYF; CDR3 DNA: TGTGCCAGCAGGGAGGGGAGTTCGGGGTCCTACGAGCAGTACTTC
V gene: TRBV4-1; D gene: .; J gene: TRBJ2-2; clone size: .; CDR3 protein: CASSQELPGELFF; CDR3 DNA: TGCGCCAGCAGCCAAGAACTTCCCGGGGAGCTGTTTTTT
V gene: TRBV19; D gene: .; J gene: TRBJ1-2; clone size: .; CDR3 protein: CASSAQVYGYTF; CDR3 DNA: TGTGCCAGTAGCGCCCAGGTCTATGGCTACACCTTC
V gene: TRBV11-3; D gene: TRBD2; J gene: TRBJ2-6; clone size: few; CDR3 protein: CASSLGGALSGANVLTF; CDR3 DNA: TGTGCCAGCAGCTTGGGAGGGGCCCTCTCTGGGGCCAACGTCCTGACTTTC
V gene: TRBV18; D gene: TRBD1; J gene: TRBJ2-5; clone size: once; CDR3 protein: CASSPPRSRDRVETQYF; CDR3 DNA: TGTGCCAGCTCACCACCGAGGTCCCGGGACAGGGTGGAGACCCAGTACTTC
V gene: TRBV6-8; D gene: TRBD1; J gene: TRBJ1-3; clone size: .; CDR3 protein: CASRRQGASGNTIYF; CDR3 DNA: TGTGCCAGCAGACGACAGGGGGCGTCTGGAAACACCATATATTTT
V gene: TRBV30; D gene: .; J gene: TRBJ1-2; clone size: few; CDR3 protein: CAWSGQVPAGYTF; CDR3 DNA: TGTGCCTGGAGTGGGCAGGTACCGGCCGGCTACACCTTC
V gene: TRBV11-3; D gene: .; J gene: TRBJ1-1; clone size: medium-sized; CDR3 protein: CASSRARGLGEAFF; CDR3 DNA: TGTGCCAGCAGCCGGGCCCGGGGGCTGGGTGAAGCTTTCTTT